This T cell receptor beta chain was found in a study of metastatic and nonmetastatic thyroid tumors. Across the whole study: Comparative analysis of repertoires was undertaken across blood and tumor or nodule tissue obtained from malignant and benign thyroid patients. Findings of the study overall: A significant increase in TCR beta diversity was reportedly seen in malignant thyroid tumors relative to benign nodules, in blood and tumor.

Turning to this clone: Its antigen is not known. Being one base from a much bigger clone, this may be a read error.

As handled by the study authors: The study took CDR3 differences across clinicopathological groups and made a distant-metastasis classifier for papillary thyroid cancer from them. TCRdb re-called clones from the PCR reads using MiXCR. TCRdb's processing, not the authors' own work, is the source of the V and J calls. The table shows some 23,000 clones, with approximately 9.9% occurring only once. Per germline, CDR1 ENHRY and CDR2 SYGVKD. CDR3 length: 18 amino acids. V lost 3 bases, J lost 6 bases, and 19 bases stayed unmatched. Thyroid surgery had not been preceded by any treatment in any patient. Material for sequencing was blood. This chain links TRBV10-3 with TRBJ1-2, with 7 bases that match TRBD1. This clonotype originated in a female donor with papillary thyroid cancer or a benign thyroid nodule (not recorded which). Some clones in this sample may be carry-over from other donors' samples. The CDR3 here is CAISDFGVSQGLGHGYTF. DNA of the CDR3: TGTGCCATCAGTGATTTCGGGGTCTCACAGGGGTTAGGCCATGGCTACACCTTC.